This T cell receptor beta chain was identified in a study of blood T cells in healthy people across ages. The CDR3 length is 15 residues. From germline, CDR1 is SGHRS and CDR2 YFSETQ. Study-level results: Naive T cell percentage strongly correlated with TCR beta diversity.

They isolated at least 7 million PBMCs from each sample. Of note for this clonotype: Its antigen is not identified. The junction departs from germline at one end; a sequencing error may be responsible.

A second about 6 to 12 cycle PCR used barcoded and J-beta primers. Each TCR beta cDNA got a 12-nucleotide random molecular identifier. TCRdb re-derived calls from the 5' RACE reads in MiXCR, one entry per CDR3 protein. The data contain over 1,500,000 distinct CDR3 sequences, 35% to 50% of them singletons. The source material was blood. The gene calls are TRBV5-1 and TRBJ2-5; D ambiguous. The sequence derives from a human donor in good health. CDR3 residues: CVSSLASQGRETQYF. CDR3 DNA sequence: TGCGTCAGCAGCTTGGCCAGTCAAGGGCGAGAGACCCAGTACTTC.